This T cell receptor (beta chain) emerged from a study of shared clonotypes between healthy human individuals. The repertoire was sequenced with immunoSEQ multiplex PCR; TCRdb's copy has only in-frame clones and lacks some. The table has about 960,000 clones, around three quarters seen once. The germline V gene has CDR1 LNHDA and CDR2 SQIVND (reference sequence). This CDR3 has 11 residues. V lost 4 bases and J lost 10, with 8 bases in between. This clone was observed once. Specimen: memory CD4+ T cells sorted from blood. Regarding subset: CD45RA-negative fraction. The TCR originated in a young man in good health. The chain links TRBV19 to TRBJ2-1; D gene ambiguous. The CDR3, as DNA: TGTGCCAGTAGTAAAGACTGGGAGCAGTTCTTC. This sequence encodes CASSKDWEQFF.